Listed below are T cell receptor beta chains from one sample, sequenced in a study of T cell repertoires in cytomegalovirus infection. TCRdb re-analysed the reads in MiXCR, keeping a single row per CDR3 protein. Of about 400,000 distinct CDR3 sequences in the sample, nearly 35% were seen once. The antigens of these receptors remain unknown. Sample: cultured PBMCs, taken from culture after CMV antigen stimulation. These receptors were obtained from a human donor in good health (CMV status not recorded). Some clones in this sample may be carry-over from other donors' samples. Each CDR3 is given with its conserved first and last residue. The order of the fields is V gene, clone size, J gene, D gene, CDR3 protein, CDR3 DNA. The D gene is left open where the match is weak. Not all rows give a size; the values are once, few, many and, for expanded clones, a class.

>TRBV7-9|many|TRBJ2-5|TRBD2
CASSPMGGITTETQYF
TGTGCCAGCAGCCCTATGGGGGGGATTACGACGGAGACCCAGTACTTC
>TRBV7-3|.|TRBJ2-1|.
CASSLLGGSYNEQFF
TGTGCCAGCAGCTTATTGGGTGGTTCCTACAATGAGCAGTTCTTC
>TRBV6-1|.|TRBJ2-4|.
CASSPLGGGIQYF
TGTGCCAGCAGTCCCCTGGGGGGCGGCATTCAGTACTTC
>TRBV12-5|.|TRBJ1-3|.
CASGSVRSGNTIYF
TGTGCTAGTGGTTCGGTCAGATCTGGAAACACCATATATTTT
>TRBV7-2|many|TRBJ1-1|.
CASRFAGGRTEAFF
TGTGCCAGCAGATTCGCGGGGGGAAGAACTGAAGCTTTCTTT
>TRBV6-2/TRBV6-3|.|TRBJ2-2|.
CASRGYMLPRTNTGELFF
TGTGCCAGCAGGGGGTATATGTTGCCACGTACGAACACCGGGGAGCTGTTTTTT
>TRBV7-2|many|TRBJ2-3|TRBD2
CASSLTHQGLAGTDTQYF
TGTGCCAGCAGCTTAACGCACCAGGGACTAGCGGGAACAGATACGCAGTATTTT
>TRBV12-3/TRBV12-4|.|TRBJ1-2|.
CASSARKRLNYGYTF
TGTGCCAGCAGTGCAAGAAAGAGACTTAACTATGGCTACACCTTC
>TRBV19|.|TRBJ1-5|TRBD1
CASSEGTGPSNGNQPQHF
TGTGCCAGTAGTGAGGGGACAGGGCCCTCTAACGGCAATCAGCCCCAGCATTTT
>TRBV6-1|.|TRBJ2-3|.
CASSPYRETDTQYF
TGTGCCAGCAGCCCGTACAGGGAGACAGATACGCAGTATTTT
>TRBV29-1|.|TRBJ1-1|.
CSTLSGTITEAFF
TGCAGCACACTATCCGGGACAATCACTGAAGCTTTCTTT
>TRBV6-1|many|TRBJ1-5|.
CASLVAGNSNQPQHF
TGTGCCAGCCTCGTCGCGGGGAATAGCAATCAGCCCCAGCATTTT
>TRBV29-1|.|TRBJ1-2|.
CSVREGGFYGYTF
TGCAGCGTTAGAGAGGGGGGATTCTATGGCTACACCTTC
>TRBV11-2|few|TRBJ2-2|TRBD2
CASSSQAGANTGELFF
TGTGCCAGCAGCTCACAAGCGGGAGCGAACACCGGGGAGCTGTTTTTT
>TRBV27|.|TRBJ2-2|TRBD2
CASSLARGTGELFF
TGTGCCAGCAGTTTAGCGCGGGGGACCGGGGAGCTGTTTTTT
>TRBV4-1|few|TRBJ2-3|TRBD1
CASSQDISRGQGTQYF
TGCGCCAGCAGCCAAGATATCAGCAGGGGGCAAGGTACGCAGTATTTT
>TRBV7-9|.|TRBJ2-5|.
CASSLRDSDQETQYF
TGTGCCAGCAGCCTCCGAGACAGTGACCAAGAGACCCAGTACTTC
>TRBV6-2/TRBV6-3|.|TRBJ2-5|.
CASSYPDSQETQYF
TGTGCCAGCAGTTACCCGGACAGCCAAGAGACCCAGTACTTC
>TRBV12-3/TRBV12-4|few|TRBJ1-1|TRBD1
CASKTQGANTEAFF
TGTGCCAGCAAAACCCAGGGGGCCAACACTGAAGCTTTCTTT
>TRBV20-1|.|TRBJ1-5|.
CSARDPGRDVFLGNQPQHF
TGCAGTGCTAGAGATCCGGGCAGGGACGTTTTTCTGGGCAATCAGCCCCAGCATTTT
>TRBV29-1|.|TRBJ2-3|TRBD1
CSVAGTESTDTQYF
TGCAGCGTCGCCGGGACAGAAAGCACAGATACGCAGTATTTT
>TRBV6-6|.|TRBJ2-3|TRBD2
CASRIGRDTDTQYF
TGTGCCAGCAGAATTGGGAGGGACACAGATACGCAGTATTTT
>TRBV11-2|.|TRBJ2-3|TRBD2
CASRPGLAGRRGDTQYF
TGTGCCAGTAGACCGGGACTAGCGGGAAGGAGGGGCGATACGCAGTATTTT
>TRBV6-1|few|TRBJ2-6|TRBD2
CASRTPLLAGSGANVLTF
TGTGCCAGCAGAACCCCCTTACTAGCGGGTTCCGGGGCCAACGTCCTGACTTTC
>TRBV12-3/TRBV12-4|many|TRBJ1-5|.
CASSLDSNQPQHF
TGTGCCAGCAGTTTAGACAGCAATCAGCCCCAGCATTTT
>TRBV12-3/TRBV12-4|.|TRBJ2-3|.
CASRWDGGTDTQYF
TGTGCCAGTCGGTGGGACGGCGGGACAGATACGCAGTATTTT
>TRBV12-3/TRBV12-4|.|TRBJ1-2|TRBD1
CASSHSDRGNFIGYTF
TGTGCCAGCAGTCATTCGGACAGGGGTAATTTTATTGGCTACACCTTC
>TRBV12-3/TRBV12-4|.|TRBJ2-1|.
CASSLGQAELYNEQFF
TGTGCCAGCAGTTTGGGTCAAGCGGAGCTCTACAATGAGCAGTTCTTC
>TRBV12-3/TRBV12-4|many|TRBJ1-5|TRBD1
CASSPGTANQPQHF
TGTGCCAGCAGTCCCGGGACAGCAAATCAGCCCCAGCATTTT
>TRBV19|.|TRBJ1-2|.
CASSIDRGGRDRLTAYGYTF
TGTGCCAGTAGTATAGATCGCGGAGGACGAGACAGGCTGACCGCCTATGGCTACACCTTC
>TRBV7-6|.|TRBJ2-1|TRBD1
CASSSRDRNEQFF
TGTGCTAGCAGCTCCCGGGACAGAAATGAGCAGTTCTTC
>TRBV24-1|.|TRBJ2-1|TRBD1
CATSDLGQGYNEQFF
TGTGCCACCAGTGATCTGGGACAGGGCTACAATGAGCAGTTCTTC
>TRBV19|few|TRBJ2-7|TRBD2
CASTRRGSPDSYEQYF
TGTGCCAGCACCCGTCGCGGGAGCCCCGACTCCTACGAGCAGTACTTC
>TRBV10-3|few|TRBJ2-1|TRBD2
CAGSVGGRRDEQFF
TGTGCTGGCTCGGTAGGCGGGAGGAGGGATGAGCAGTTCTTC
>TRBV27|.|TRBJ1-2|.
CASSESSLFYGYTF
TGTGCCAGCAGTGAGTCCTCCCTCTTCTATGGCTACACCTTC
>TRBV11-2|.|TRBJ2-3|.
CASSLAVLAIDTQYF
TGTGCCAGCAGCTTAGCGGTCCTAGCTATAGATACGCAGTATTTT
>TRBV20-1|.|TRBJ1-2|.
CSASGRERWGYAYTF
TGCAGTGCTAGTGGTAGGGAGAGATGGGGCTATGCCTACACCTTC